These 17 T cell receptor beta chains were all obtained from the same sample, sequenced in a study of blood T cells in healthy people across ages. With a J-beta primer mix and a sample-barcoded 5' primer, a second PCR ran roughly 6 to 12 cycles. TCRdb called the 5' RACE reads again in MiXCR, with one record for every CDR3 protein. The sample has about 830,000 distinct CDR3 sequences, around 62% seen once; the top ten hold around 30%. The specimen sequenced was blood. These receptors were obtained from a man aged 25 to 45 in good health.

This clonotype was counted only a few times. The V call is TRBV6-1, the J call TRBJ2-3, with 10 positions matching TRBD1. With V trimmed by 7 bases and J by 3 bases, 16 bases remained unmatched. Germline CDR1 reads MNHNS; CDR2 reads SASEGT. The CDR3 extends over 18 amino acids. CDR3 amino acids: CASTPGTGESIRTDTQYF. CDR3 DNA: TGTGCCAGCACCCCTGGGACAGGGGAGAGTATTCGAACAGATACGCAGTATTTT.

V usage is TRBV18 and J usage is TRBJ1-5; D is undetermined. Trimming removed 2 bases from V and 1 base from J, with 12 bases in between. CDR3 length equals 16 residues. Germline V CDR1 and CDR2: KGHSH, LQKENI. The CDR3 loop is CASSPTPGPSNQPQHF. CDR3 coding DNA: TGTGCCAGCTCACCAACCCCCGGACCGAGCAATCAGCCCCAGCATTTT.

V gene TRBV7-3 combines with J gene TRBJ2-7; tentative D call: TRBD2 (5 bases). CDR1 SGHTA and CDR2 FQGTGA come from the germline V gene. The CDR3 loop spans 13 amino acids. The V and J ends lost 10 bases and 5 bases respectively, with 18 bases between them. Written as DNA, the CDR3 is TGTGCCACCCCTAAGAGGGAGCGCCACGAGCAGTACTTC. Translation gives CATPKRERHEQYF.

The V and J genes are TRBV7-2 and TRBJ2-7; D unclear. There are 12 residues in the CDR3. The germline CDR1 and CDR2 sequences are SGHTA and FQGNSA. Trimming stripped 6 bases from V and 5 bases from J, with 11 bases between. CDR3 coding DNA: TGTGCCAGCAGACGGGCGGTGGACGAGCAGTACTTC. Amino acids: CASRRAVDEQYF.

The chain has TRBV9 and TRBJ1-1; a possible D gene is TRBD1 (5 bases). The germline V gene encodes CDR1 SGDLS and CDR2 YYNGEE. This CDR3 spans 13 amino acids. Trimming took 0 bases from V and 5 from J, leaving 8 bases between them. The CDR3 DNA follows: TGTGCCAGCAGCGTAGAGGGGTGGACTGAAGCTTTCTTT. Its translation: CASSVEGWTEAFF.

This clonotype was recorded many times. The chain is built from TRBV3-1 and TRBJ2-3, with 7 bases aligning to TRBD2. The CDR3 is 16 amino acids. Germline-derived CDR1 and CDR2 are LGHDT and YNNKEL (reference sequence). The V segment lost 1 base and the J segment 3 bases; nucleotides outside the gene matches: 7. The CDR3 bases are TGTGCCAGCAGCCAAGGGAGTGGGGGGGTAACAGATACGCAGTATTTT. It translates to CASSQGSGGVTDTQYF.

The chain employs TRBV29-1 and TRBJ2-3; 10 bases line up with TRBD1. The CDR3 is 16 residues long. CDR1 SQVTM and CDR2 ANQGSEA come from the germline V gene. The J segment lost 0 bases and the V segment lost 5 bases, leaving 8 bases of the junction unmatched. CDR3 sequence (DNA): TGCAGCGTTCAAAAGGGGGGACAGGGGAGCACAGATACGCAGTATTTT. Translation gives CSVQKGGQGSTDTQYF.

In this sample, this clonotype turned up once. This chain uses TRBV29-1 with TRBJ2-7; D is unclear. The CDR3 is made up of 12 amino acids. Germline CDR1 reads SQVTM; CDR2 reads ANQGSEA. Trimming cost V 1 base and J 3 bases, with 7 bases left between them. CDR3 protein: CSVEGQYYEQYF. The CDR3 DNA is TGCAGCGTTGAAGGGCAGTACTACGAGCAGTACTTC.

This clonotype appeared a few times. The V gene is TRBV4-2, the J gene TRBJ2-5; D is uncertain. CDR1 is LGHNA and CDR2 is YNFKEQ in the germline V gene. The CDR3 loop spans 14 amino acids. V gave up 3 bases and J gave up 3 bases, with 11 bases separating them. CDR3 in DNA: TGTGCCAGCAGCCATACGTTACGGGAAGAGACCCAGTACTTC. This translates into CASSHTLREETQYF.

This clonotype was observed a handful of times. The chain carries TRBV28 and TRBJ2-7, with a tentative D call TRBD1 (6 bases). The CDR3 extends over 14 amino acids. Germline V gene data show CDR1 as MDHEN and CDR2 as SYDVKM. The V end lost 3 bases, the J end lost 1 base, and 10 bases lay between the germline ends. This CDR3 is CASSLPGASYEQYF. The CDR3 nucleotides are TGTGCCAGCAGTTTGCCAGGGGCATCCTACGAGCAGTACTTC.

The chain is built from TRBV20-1 and TRBJ2-4, with 9 bases matching TRBD2. The ends lost 3 bases at V and 0 bases at J; junction bases unmatched: 6. CDR3 size: 16 residues. Germline assignment: CDR1 DFQATT and CDR2 SNEGSKA (reference sequence). The CDR3: CSARRGGSSAKNIQYF. The CDR3 nucleotides are TGCAGTGCTAGGCGGGGGGGCTCGTCAGCCAAAAACATTCAGTACTTC.

The chain links TRBV5-1 to TRBJ1-5; D call uncertain. Trimming shortened V by 2 bases and J by 5 bases, and 8 bases separated the two germline ends. Germline lookup yields CDR1 SGHRS and CDR2 YFSETQ. There are 13 residues in the CDR3. In nucleotides, the CDR3 is TGCGCCAGCAGCTTCCTTCCGCATCAGCCCCAGCATTTT. This gives the protein CASSFLPHQPQHF. The variable domain in full, completed from reference TRBV5-1 and TRBJ1-5, reads KAGVTQTPRYLIKTRGQQVTLSCSPISGHRSVSWYQQTPGQGLQFLFEYFSETQRNKGNFPGRFSGRQFSNSRSEMNVSTLELGDSALYLCASSFLPHQPQHFGDGTRLSIL.

This clonotype came up a few times. The gene calls are TRBV6-2 or TRBV6-3 and TRBJ2-1, with TRBD2 identical over 13 bases. Germline trimming cut 4 bases from V and 4 bases from J; bases unmatched to any gene: 4. CDR1 and CDR2 from the germline V gene are MNHEY and SVGEGT. The CDR3 totals 16 residues. The CDR3 reads CASSSGTSGVYNEQFF. CDR3 nucleotides: TGTGCCAGCAGTTCCGGGACTAGCGGGGTTTACAATGAGCAGTTCTTC.

This clonotype has just a few counts. The rearrangement uses TRBV20-1 and TRBJ2-1; tentative D call: TRBD1 (6 bases). CDR1 and CDR2 (germline): DFQATT, SNEGSKA (reference sequence). V was cut by 6 bases and J by 9 bases, with 9 bases left in between. CDR3 size: 10 residues. The CDR3 DNA reads as TGCAGTGCCCTAGGGGGTGAGCAGTTCTTC. Translating it yields CSALGGEQFF.

The CDR3 coding sequence is TGTGCCAGCAGCGTCGGGACTAGCGGGGACCCTAGCACAGATACGCAGTATTTT. It specifies CASSVGTSGDPSTDTQYF. The V gene is TRBV9, the J gene TRBJ2-3; 13 nucleotides align to TRBD2. Germline V CDR1 and CDR2: SGDLS, YYNGEE. The ends lost 2 bases at V and 0 bases at J; junction bases unmatched: 6. The CDR3 runs to 18 residues.

This chain joins TRBV5-1 and TRBJ2-1, with 9 nucleotides matching TRBD2. Trimming cost V 4 bases and J 14 bases; bases outside gene matches: 10. CDR1 is SGHRS, CDR2 YFSETQ, per germline. The CDR3 loop spans 13 amino acids. The CDR3 sequence: CASSPHLAGEEFF. The DNA of the CDR3 is TGCGCCAGCAGCCCACATTTAGCGGGGGAGGAGTTCTTC.

This clonotype has more than one count but fewer than ten. The rearrangement joins TRBV27 to TRBJ2-7; D is unresolved. The CDR3 is made up of 14 amino acids. Germline V gene lookup returns CDR1 MNHEY and CDR2 SMNVEV (reference sequence). The V end was cut by 2 bases, the J end by 0 bases, with 8 bases between. CDR3 coding DNA: TGTGCCAGCAGTTTAACACCCTCCTCCTACGAGCAGTACTTC. It specifies CASSLTPSSYEQYF.